The TCR beta chain under discussion was sequenced for a study of blood T cell repertoires in COVID-19. Overall study: The United States, Italy and Spain supplied acute and convalescent COVID-19 samples. In each case, the material was cDNA or gDNA derived from T cells, B-cell-depleted T cells, or PBMCs.

Comment on this clone: In the same sample, other DNA sequences code for this CDR3.

The V gene's germline CDR1 is SGHRS and CDR2 YFSETQ. V was clipped by 1 base and J by 0 bases, with 7 bases between them. This CDR3 contains 14 residues. In the authors' methods: Amplifying reference gene primers gave estimates of nucleated cell counts. Profiled with immunoSEQ multiplex PCR; TCRdb holds only in-frame clones, not every one. The DNA gave D and trimming, while V, J and clone size come from that table. Among about 130,000 clones listed, about 80% were seen once. The V call is TRBV5-1, the J call TRBJ1-1; TRBD1 might be the D (6 bases). The TCR was taken from a woman older than 75 with acute or convalescent COVID-19. The specimen was peripheral blood. In nucleotides, the CDR3 is TGCGCCAGCAGCTTGACAGGGATGAACACTGAAGCTTTCTTT. Its protein is CASSLTGMNTEAFF.